This TCR beta chain was observed in a study of blood T cells in healthy people across ages (dated by TCRdb to between 2015 and 2016). With regard to the full study: In model experiments, roughly one uniquely barcoded TCR beta cDNA molecule per two T cells was captured by template switching. Using deep sequencing normalized with unique cDNA molecular identifiers, the study measured how TCR beta repertoire diversity changes with age. Donors were grouped into four age groups: young (average 16 years), middle-aged (roughly 38), aged (around 60) and long-lived (approximately 81). For two donors (one aged 18 to 30 and one aged 80 or older), the study analyzed two additional independent replicas of 1 million unique cDNA reads from the same blood draw.

The roughly 39 donors, aged roughly 6 to 100 years, were systemically healthy Caucasian individuals from Russia. Ten milliliters of peripheral blood were drawn from each donor into EDTA-treated Vacutainer tubes. Ficoll-Paque density-gradient centrifugation was used to isolate PBMCs, with at least 6 million obtained per sample. Trizol reagent was used to extract total RNA from the PBMCs, yielding at least 5.5 micrograms per sample. The percentages of naive CD45RAhigh/CD27high T cells were determined by flow cytometry on a PBMC aliquot from every donor. General findings and caveats noted by the study authors: The CMV infection status of donors was not known, potentially confounding age-related changes in expanded clonotypes. Estimates of total diversity from one million sequenced T cells were regarded as lower bounds and underestimates. Observed TCR beta diversity correlated strongly with the percentage of naive T cells measured by flow cytometry. Observed TCR beta diversity per million T cells fell roughly linearly with age, and a significant reduction was already apparent by age about 38. Conclusive comparison of naive and antigen-experienced compartments was prevented by the profiling of bulk unsorted PBMCs. Compared with the aged group, the long-lived group had more naive CD4+ T cells, fewer expanded clones and increased TCR diversity, suggesting age selection.

This clonotype was seen more than once but under ten times. Its antigen remains unidentified. The sample holds no much larger clone one base away, and base qualities are not on file. Library preparation used 5' RACE. Instrument used: Illumina HiSeq 2500. A second roughly 7 to 11 cycle PCR used a sample-barcoded 5' primer and a J-beta primer mix. A unique molecular identifier was introduced onto each TCR beta cDNA molecule by a template-switch 5' adaptor carrying 12 random nucleotides. At least 2.5 million CDR3-containing paired-end reads were obtained from each sample. First-strand cDNA was synthesized from all RNA with the Mint cDNA synthesis kit, primed by a TRBC-specific oligonucleotide. After uracil-DNA glycosylase treatment, a first 18-cycle PCR used universal primers M1SS and BC2_uni_R on all cDNA. In the paper's pipeline: For normalization, 1 million high-quality reads were randomly selected from each sample, with every read carrying a distinct molecular identifier. Instead of being binned into consensus sequences, reads with shared molecular identifiers were discarded. CDR3 identification, clonotype clustering and error correction used MiTCR with a Q25 quality threshold and the strictest error-elimination algorithm. A nonparametric unseen species model with Euler transformation was used to estimate lower-bound total TCR beta diversity. TCRdb reworked the public reads: Q25 trimming with fastp, MiXCR clone assembly, productive beta chains retained. CDR3 protein duplicates are merged, each entry listing the most common genes and DNA. The V and J calls come from TCRdb's annotation, not from the publication. The sample table records about 720,000 distinct CDR3 sequences; more than 20% of these occur just once. The top ten constitute roughly 3.8% of the sample.

From the germline V gene, CDR1 is SGHTA and CDR2 is FQGTGA. Taken from cysteine to phenylalanine, the CDR3 has 15 residues. Only the CDR3 DNA stays, 45 bases, in frame from base 1. Cut back by 2 bases and 1 base, the V and J ends lie 11 bases apart. The sample was also linked to a second study, of T cells of mothers and their children. From that second study: Donors were nine systemically healthy Caucasian individuals: three mothers and their six children. cDNA synthesis used all of the extracted RNA, with about 1.5 ug of RNA in each 15 ul reaction. Sample barcodes and 2-4 random nucleotides were added via the M1S primer in the second PCR. Each mother yielded over 9.5 million TCR beta CDR3 reads and each child a few million reads. Thymic selection similarly shapes TCR recombination output in related and unrelated pairs, with minor effect from inherited differences. Normalized repertoire overlap was always slightly but never significantly higher in related than unrelated mother-child pairs. With a sensitivity of roughly 93 clones per million clonotypes, no persistent microchimeric T cell clones were detected. Deep NGS was used in the study to compare the TCR beta repertoires of mothers and children and to look for features that separate related mother-child pairs from unrelated individuals. Mothers averaged about 37 +/- 4 years of age and children averaged about 10 +/- 4 years. Libraries were sequenced on Illumina HiSeq 2000 with 100+100 nt paired-end reads after adapter ligation with NEBNext reagents. Mother and child libraries were prepared a month apart and sequenced in separate runs to prevent cross-contamination. Each donor had between roughly 450,000 and 2,300,000 distinct TCR beta clonotypes identified. Naive TCR beta clonotypes were estimated from low-frequency clonotypes matched to each donor's FACS-determined naive share, without sorting.

The sample taken for sequencing was blood. The chain couples TRBV7-3 to TRBJ1-1, with the D segment identity uncertain. This TCR was recovered from a boy aged 5 to 17 in good health. The nucleotide sequence is TGTGCCAGCAGCTTACGAGGCCAGGCGAACACTGAAGCTTTCTTT. This sequence encodes CASSLRGQANTEAFF.